This T cell receptor beta chain is from a study of blood T cell repertoires in COVID-19. About the research overall: T cells, B-cell-depleted T cells, or PBMCs supplied cDNA or gDNA.

Trimming stripped 4 bases from V and 1 base from J, with 19 bases between. The CDR3 has 18 residues. The germline CDR1 and CDR2 sequences are LGHDT and YNNKEL (reference sequence). Adults between roughly 18 and 90 years of age took part from about two dozen US areas. As originally analysed: Researchers report that nucleated cell counts were estimated from reference gene primer amplification. Produced via immunoSEQ multiplex PCR; TCRdb's table is partial and in-frame only. That table supplies the V and J calls and clone size; D and trimming were determined from the DNA. Found here are approximately 300,000 clones, 85% of them singletons; the top ten hold about 1.9%.

The clonotype comes from a woman aged 25 to 45 who had been exposed to COVID-19. The sample taken for sequencing was PBMCs or T cells enriched from blood (not recorded which). The chain is built from TRBV3-1 (or the pseudogene TRBV3-2) and TRBJ1-4; perhaps TRBD1 as D (5 bases). Here the CDR3 reads CASSPPETARGTNEKLFF. The CDR3 region has the DNA TGTGCCAGCAGCCCCCCAGAGACAGCTCGCGGAACTAATGAAAAACTGTTTTTT.